These T cell receptor beta chains were read from a single sample in a study of blood T cell repertoires in COVID-19. Libraries were prepared by immunoSEQ multiplex PCR; TCRdb keeps only in-frame clonotypes and omits some of them. Of 200,000 to 250,000 clones listed, approximately 83% are singletons. Sequencing was done on a sample of peripheral blood. These receptors came from a young man who had recovered from COVID-19. The CDR3 runs from the conserved cysteine through the conserved F or W. The order of the fields is clone size, D gene, V gene, J gene, CDR3 protein, CDR3 DNA. D genes are given only for firm matches. Only part of the rows carry a size: once, few, many, or a class if the clone is expanded.

NA,NA,TRBV19,TRBJ2-2,CASSIWGRNTGELFF,TGTGCCAGTAGTATATGGGGGCGGAACACCGGGGAGCTGTTTTTT
NA,NA,TRBV2,TRBJ1-5,CASSDDTDQPQHF,TGTGCCAGCAGTGACGATACGGATCAGCCCCAGCATTTT
NA,TRBD1,TRBV6-1,TRBJ1-4,CASSEARGLEKLFF,TGTGCCAGCAGTGAAGCCAGGGGGCTTGAAAAACTGTTTTTT
NA,TRBD2,TRBV3-1/TRBV3-2,TRBJ2-3,CASSQALGGASDTQYF,TGTGCCAGCAGCCAAGCCCTCGGGGGGGCCTCGGATACGCAGTATTTT
NA,NA,TRBV11-3,TRBJ1-2,CASSLWGHREGHGYTF,TGTGCCAGCAGCTTATGGGGTCACAGGGAAGGGCATGGCTACACCTTC
NA,NA,TRBV18,TRBJ1-1,CASSPTDNTEAFF,TGTGCCAGCTCACCGACTGATAACACTGAAGCTTTCTTT
NA,NA,TRBV18,TRBJ1-1,CASSPGELGGSEAFF,TGTGCCAGCTCACCAGGAGAGTTAGGGGGAAGTGAAGCTTTCTTT
NA,NA,TRBV10-2,TRBJ1-1,CASSAGRNTEAFF,TGCGCCAGCAGTGCGGGGAGAAACACTGAAGCTTTCTTT
NA,NA,TRBV5-1,TRBJ2-2,CASSPRDVAPNTGELFF,TGCGCCAGCAGCCCCCGAGATGTCGCACCGAACACCGGGGAGCTGTTTTTT
NA,TRBD2,TRBV5-4,TRBJ2-1,CASSRDAAGGEQFF,TGTGCCAGCAGCAGGGATGCGGCGGGGGGTGAGCAGTTCTTC
NA,NA,TRBV10-3,TRBJ1-6,CAISESAGRNSPLHF,TGTGCCATCAGTGAGTCAGCGGGGAGGAATTCACCCCTCCACTTT
NA,NA,TRBV6-4,TRBJ1-5,CASSDGQNQPQHF,TGTGCCAGCAGTGACGGCCAGAATCAGCCCCAGCATTTT
NA,TRBD1,TRBV7-8,TRBJ1-2,CASTRQGVFEGYTF,TGTGCCAGCACCCGACAGGGGGTATTCGAAGGCTACACCTTC
NA,TRBD2,TRBV7-8,TRBJ2-1,CASSSYGGDNEQFF,TGTGCCAGCAGCTCATACGGGGGGGACAATGAGCAGTTCTTC
NA,TRBD1,TRBV27,TRBJ1-6,CASTLTGAESPLHF,TGTGCCAGCACCTTGACAGGGGCCGAGTCACCCCTCCACTTT
once,NA,TRBV28,TRBJ2-6,CASSLQASGANVLTF,TGTGCCAGCAGTTTACAGGCCTCTGGGGCCAACGTCCTGACTTTC
once,NA,TRBV28,TRBJ1-3,CASSSPGQGNTIYF,TGTGCCAGCAGTTCGCCTGGACAAGGAAACACCATATATTTT
few,NA,TRBV7-8,TRBJ1-1,CASSLLRTEAFF,TGTGCCAGCAGCCTGCTTCGGACTGAAGCTTTCTTT
NA,NA,TRBV14,TRBJ1-2,CASSQGWSNYGYTF,TGTGCCAGCAGCCAAGGATGGAGTAACTATGGCTACACCTTC
NA,NA,TRBV4-2,TRBJ2-2,CASSQVQGVLNTGELFF,TGTGCCAGCAGCCAAGTCCAGGGTGTGTTAAACACCGGGGAGCTGTTTTTT
NA,TRBD1,TRBV3-1/TRBV3-2,TRBJ1-1,CASSAIGQGMIEAFF,TGTGCCAGCTCGGCCATAGGACAGGGGATGATTGAAGCTTTCTTT
NA,TRBD1,TRBV11-2,TRBJ2-7,CASSYGTVTYEQYF,TGTGCCAGCAGCTACGGGACAGTCACCTACGAGCAGTACTTC
NA,TRBD1,TRBV20-1,TRBJ1-6,CSASGGGADWSYNSPLHF,TGCAGTGCTAGTGGAGGGGGCGCGGATTGGTCCTATAATTCACCCCTCCACTTT
few,NA,TRBV7-3,TRBJ1-6,CASSLTSGKTSPLHF,TGTGCCAGCAGCTTAACGTCCGGCAAGACATCACCCCTCCACTTT
NA,TRBD1,TRBV3-1/TRBV3-2,TRBJ1-1,CASSQDSRGAVTEAFF,TGTGCCAGCAGCCAAGATTCCAGGGGGGCGGTAACTGAAGCTTTCTTT
NA,NA,TRBV2,TRBJ1-5,CASREGQSQPQHF,TGTGCCAGCAGGGAAGGACAGTCGCAGCCCCAGCATTTT
few,TRBD1,TRBV7-8,TRBJ1-4,CASSPSTRQGWNEKLFF,TGTGCCAGCAGCCCGTCAACCCGACAGGGATGGAATGAAAAACTGTTTTTT
NA,NA,TRBV7-6,TRBJ1-4,CASSSTAYATNEKLFF,TGTGCCAGCAGCTCGACAGCTTATGCAACTAATGAAAAACTGTTTTTT
NA,TRBD1,TRBV27,TRBJ1-4,CASRVQGSNEKLFF,TGTGCCAGCAGGGTACAGGGGAGTAACGAAAAACTGTTTTTT
NA,TRBD1,TRBV11-2,TRBJ2-7,CASSRDRGYEQYF,TGTGCCAGCAGCCGGGACAGGGGCTACGAGCAGTACTTC
NA,TRBD1,TRBV3-1/TRBV3-2,TRBJ1-4,CASSLSGGTPEKLFF,TGTGCCAGCAGCCTGTCAGGGGGTACCCCTGAAAAACTGTTTTTT
once,NA,TRBV10-1,TRBJ1-1,CASSEMGGSQAFF,TGCGCCAGCAGTGAAATGGGGGGATCTCAAGCTTTCTTT
NA,NA,TRBV11-3,TRBJ2-7,CASSLIYHGEQYF,TGTGCCAGCAGCTTGATCTATCATGGCGAGCAGTACTTC
NA,NA,TRBV5-1,TRBJ2-3,CASSLDLGPGSTDTQYF,TGCGCCAGCAGCTTGGACCTGGGTCCAGGGAGCACAGATACGCAGTATTTT
once,NA,TRBV5-4,TRBJ2-3,CASSWQIGLLTDTQYF,TGTGCCAGCAGCTGGCAAATCGGGTTACTCACAGATACGCAGTATTTT
NA,NA,TRBV2,TRBJ2-1,CASRASYNEQFF,TGTGCCAGCAGGGCCTCCTACAATGAGCAGTTCTTC
few,NA,TRBV2,TRBJ1-1,CASSTQAGRTEAFF,TGTGCCAGCAGTACCCAGGCAGGCCGCACTGAAGCTTTCTTT
NA,NA,TRBV5-1,TRBJ2-3,CASSLDRVKQYF,TGCGCCAGCAGCTTGGACCGGGTTAAGCAGTATTTT
NA,NA,TRBV6-6,TRBJ1-6,CASSSLLGTSISPLHF,TGTGCCAGCAGTTCCCTCCTCGGGACTTCCATTTCACCCCTCCACTTT
NA,TRBD1,TRBV4-1,TRBJ1-4,CASSTLPGQGVEKLFF,TGCGCCAGCAGTACTCTTCCGGGACAGGGTGTTGAAAAACTGTTTTTT
NA,TRBD1,TRBV6-5,TRBJ2-3,CASSSDRGQLTDTQYF,TGTGCCAGCAGTTCAGACAGGGGCCAGCTCACAGATACGCAGTATTTT
NA,TRBD1,TRBV12-5,TRBJ1-1,CASGLVAGGITEAFF,TGTGCTAGTGGTTTGGTGGCAGGGGGCATCACTGAAGCTTTCTTT
NA,TRBD2,TRBV7-3,TRBJ2-5,CASSLLGSGGQETQYF,TGTGCCAGCAGCTTATTGGGTAGCGGGGGGCAAGAGACCCAGTACTTC
few,NA,TRBV18,TRBJ1-1,CASSPDIMNTEAFF,TGTGCCAGCTCACCAGACATAATGAACACTGAAGCTTTCTTT
NA,TRBD1,TRBV7-2,TRBJ2-3,CASRPTGGADTQYF,TGTGCCAGCAGACCGACAGGGGGCGCAGATACGCAGTATTTT